A single sample gave rise to the 29 T cell receptor beta chains below, sequenced in a study of blood T cell repertoires in COVID-19. Generated by immunoSEQ multiplex PCR, the TCRdb table keeps only in-frame clones and is missing some. The repertoire includes some 250,000 clones, around four fifths of them detected once, and under 5% sits in the top ten. Sequenced: peripheral blood. These TCRs come from a man in his sixties with acute or convalescent COVID-19.

The genes are TRBV27 and TRBJ2-3, with D possibly matching TRBD1 (5 bases). CDR3 length equals 14 residues. Germline values: CDR1 MNHEY, CDR2 SMNVEV (reference sequence). V was cut by 7 bases and J by 5 bases, with 16 bases left in between. The CDR3 DNA sequence: TGTGCCAGCAAGGGCAGGGCCGCCCGAGATACGCAGTATTTT. It is translated as CASKGRAARDTQYF.

The rearrangement joins TRBV18 to TRBJ2-7, with TRBD2 matching 8 bases. CDR1 KGHSH and CDR2 LQKENI come from the germline V gene. The J segment lost 0 bases and the V segment lost 2 bases, leaving 3 bases of the junction unmatched. The CDR3 is 15 residues long. The CDR3 DNA is TGTGCCAGCTCACCAGGACTAGCCACCTCCTACGAGCAGTACTTC. As protein: CASSPGLATSYEQYF.

This clone turned up a few times. The rearrangement uses TRBV3-1 (or the pseudogene TRBV3-2) and TRBJ2-1, with TRBD2 matching 8 bases. In germline, CDR1 is LGHDT, CDR2 YNNKEL (reference sequence). The CDR3 consists of 16 residues. The J segment lost 0 bases and the V segment lost 8 bases, leaving 9 bases of the junction unmatched. CDR3 sequence (DNA): TGTGCCAGCGAACTTCGGGGGGGAAGCTCCTACAATGAGCAGTTCTTC. This encodes CASELRGGSSYNEQFF.

As DNA, the CDR3 is TGTGCCAGCAGTTTCCTGGGGGGGAATCAGCCCCAGCATTTT. It yields the protein CASSFLGGNQPQHF. This sequence joins TRBV28 and TRBJ1-5, with D perhaps matching TRBD1 (5 bases). The CDR3 covers 14 residues. The V end was cut by 3 bases, the J end by 4 bases, with 10 bases between. In germline, CDR1 is MDHEN, CDR2 SYDVKM.

V is TRBV20-1 and J is TRBJ2-5, with 8 bases identical to TRBD2. This CDR3 comprises 15 residues. V shed 3 bases and J 2 bases; nucleotides not matched to a gene: 8. Germline CDR1 is DFQATT and CDR2 is SNEGSKA (reference sequence). CDR3 DNA sequence: TGCAGTGCTAGTTACGGACTAGCCGTACAAGAGACCCAGTACTTC. This translates into CSASYGLAVQETQYF.

The genes are TRBV5-8 and TRBJ2-7, with D tentatively TRBD1 (5 bases). Trimming took 7 bases from V and 0 from J, leaving 14 bases between them. CDR3 length: 14 amino acids. Germline assignment: CDR1 SGHTS and CDR2 YDEGEE. CDR3 sequence (DNA): TGTGCCAGCTTTAAACAGGCCCGCTCCTACGAGCAGTACTTC. This sequence encodes CASFKQARSYEQYF.

This chain connects TRBV7-9 to TRBJ2-3, with 8 bases identical to TRBD1. V dropped 4 bases and J dropped 6; count of bases not matched to a gene: 3. This CDR3 region has 13 residues. Germline lookup yields CDR1 SEHNR and CDR2 FQNEAQ (reference sequence). The CDR3 DNA reads TGTGCCAGCAGCTACGACAGGGGTGATACGCAGTATTTT. As protein: CASSYDRGDTQYF.

In DNA form, the CDR3 reads TGTGCCAGCAGCTTGGTAAACAGGGGGCGTCGGGCCCCCAATGAGCAGTTCTTC. Translation: CASSLVNRGRRAPNEQFF. This chain links TRBV5-4 with TRBJ2-1; the match to TRBD1 covers 9 bases. Germline V CDR1 and CDR2: SGHNT, YYREEE (reference sequence). V shed 0 bases, J shed 6 bases, and the junction held 13 bases outside the gene matches. The CDR3 runs to 18 residues.

The V and J genes are TRBV4-3 and TRBJ2-7; 10 nucleotides agree with TRBD2. The CDR3 length is 16 residues. Unmatched junction bases numbered 6, after V lost 1 base and J lost 3 bases. CDR1 and CDR2 (germline): LGHNA, YSLEER. The CDR3 sequence: CASSQVSSGSFYEQYF. In DNA, the CDR3 is TGCGCCAGCAGCCAAGTATCTAGCGGGAGTTTCTACGAGCAGTACTTC.

The chain has TRBV28 and TRBJ1-1, with D unresolved. The CDR3 is 13 residues long. Trimming left V 7 bases short and J 9 bases short, with 18 bases between. Germline V gives CDR1 MDHEN, CDR2 SYDVKM. CDR3 sequence reads: CASTLGSEPQAFF. The CDR3 DNA reads TGTGCCAGCACCCTCGGGTCCGAACCCCAAGCTTTCTTT.

The rearrangement uses TRBV5-1 and TRBJ2-5; D perhaps matches TRBD2 (6 bases). The CDR3 is 14 amino acids. The V gene lost 0 bases and the J gene lost 1 base, with 7 bases spanning the gap. The germline CDR1 and CDR2 sequences are SGHRS and YFSETQ. The CDR3 reads CASSLVAVQETQYF. The CDR3 region has the DNA TGCGCCAGCAGCTTGGTAGCGGTCCAAGAGACCCAGTACTTC.

This clone was counted a single time. The J gene is TRBJ2-1, the V gene TRBV30, with a possible D match to TRBD2 (5 bases). Deletions cut 4 bases from V and 0 bases from J, with 13 bases between. The CDR3 has 15 amino acids. CDR1 is GTSNPN and CDR2 is SVGIG in the germline V gene (reference sequence). The CDR3 is CAWTPRAFSYNEQFF. The CDR3 coding sequence is TGTGCCTGGACTCCGCGGGCCTTCTCCTACAATGAGCAGTTCTTC.

The rearrangement uses TRBV9 and TRBJ2-7, with 9 bases aligning to TRBD1. J was trimmed by 4 bases and V by 2 bases; bases with no gene match: 1. Germline CDR1 and CDR2: SGDLS and YYNGEE. CDR3 length: 13 amino acids. The CDR3 protein is CASSVDRGYEQYF. As DNA, the CDR3 is TGTGCCAGCAGCGTGGACAGGGGATACGAGCAGTACTTC.

The V call is TRBV5-1, the J call TRBJ2-2; 7 positions agree with TRBD1. The CDR3 totals 15 residues. Losses at the gene ends were 2 bases for V and 2 bases for J; bases not matched to a gene: 3. Germline V gene data show CDR1 as SGHRS and CDR2 as YFSETQ. The CDR3 is CASSFQGENTGELFF. CDR3 in DNA: TGCGCCAGCAGCTTCCAGGGGGAAAACACCGGGGAGCTGTTTTTT.

The genes are TRBV12-2 and TRBJ2-3; the D segment call TRBD2 is taken from the table without a DNA check. TRBV12-2 constitutes a pseudogene. The CDR3 runs to 18 residues. CDR3 residues: CASRLRTSGRSSTDTQYF. CDR3 DNA sequence: TGTGCAAGTCGCCTAAGGACTAGCGGGAGGTCTAGCACAGATACGCAGTATTTT.

CDR3: CAISESVSGKYNEQFF. The DNA for the CDR3 is TGTGCCATCAGTGAGTCAGTTAGCGGTAAATACAATGAGCAGTTCTTC. The chain is built from TRBV10-3 and TRBJ2-1; D may be TRBD2 (6 bases). The CDR3 length is 16 residues. The V gene's germline CDR1 is ENHRY and CDR2 SYGVKD. V lost 0 bases to trimming and J lost 4 bases, with 13 bases between them.

The gene calls are TRBV7-9 and TRBJ2-7; 9 bases align to TRBD2. The CDR3 has 16 residues. Per germline, CDR1 SEHNR and CDR2 FQNEAQ (reference sequence). V was clipped by 4 bases and J by 4 bases; unmatched bases: 11. This CDR3 reads CASSSSGAGGFYEQYF. In DNA, the CDR3 is TGTGCCAGCAGCTCGTCTGGAGCGGGAGGTTTTTACGAGCAGTACTTC.

This chain joins TRBV9 and TRBJ1-2; 9 positions match TRBD1. CDR3 size: 15 residues. Germline V gene sequence: CDR1 SGDLS, CDR2 YYNGEE. V shed 3 bases, J shed 6 bases, and the junction held 9 bases outside the gene matches. The CDR3 protein is CASSASYRGLDGYTF. The CDR3 nucleotides are TGTGCCAGCAGCGCCAGCTACAGGGGGCTGGATGGCTACACCTTC.

The gene calls are TRBV5-1 and TRBJ2-5; 7 bases map to TRBD1. Germline V gene lookup returns CDR1 SGHRS and CDR2 YFSETQ. This CDR3 region has 14 residues. With 3 bases clipped from V and 3 bases from J, the junction kept 5 bases outside the gene matches. CDR3 sequence: CASSSGQIEETQYF. The CDR3 DNA is TGCGCCAGCAGCTCGGGACAGATCGAAGAGACCCAGTACTTC.

This clone was seen many times. For the CDR3, the DNA is TGTGCCAGCAGGGCTAGCGGAGACTCCCTCGGGCAGTTCTTC. Amino acid sequence: CASRASGDSLGQFF. The chain couples TRBV6-4 to TRBJ2-1, with 7 bases aligning to TRBD2. With V trimmed by 6 bases and J by 12 bases, 14 bases remained unmatched. The CDR3 sequence is 14 residues long. From germline, CDR1 is MRHNA and CDR2 SNTAGT.

This rearrangement joins TRBV4-1 to TRBJ2-5, with 7 bases that match TRBD1. This CDR3 comprises 15 residues. Germline values: CDR1 MGHRA, CDR2 YSYEKL. The ends lost 0 bases at V and 5 bases at J; junction bases unmatched: 6. The CDR3 nucleotides are TGCGCCAGCAGCCAAGATGAACAGGGGCAGGAGACCCAGTACTTC. Its protein product is CASSQDEQGQETQYF.

This clone has just a few counts. This CDR3 is CASSPRQGAYGYTF. The CDR3 DNA is TGTGCCAGCAGCCCCCGACAGGGGGCCTATGGCTACACCTTC. This chain uses TRBV6-6 with TRBJ1-2; 10 nucleotides agree with TRBD1. Germline values: CDR1 MNHNY, CDR2 SVGAGI (reference sequence). Unmatched junction bases numbered 5, after V lost 6 bases and J lost 4 bases. The CDR3 has 14 amino acids.

The chain has TRBV9 and TRBJ2-7, with D possibly being TRBD2 (5 bases). The V and J ends lost 1 base and 0 bases respectively, with 8 bases between them. The CDR3 covers 14 residues. Germline V gives CDR1 SGDLS, CDR2 YYNGEE. The CDR3: CASSVTAGSYEQYF. The CDR3 bases are TGTGCCAGCAGCGTAACGGCGGGCTCCTACGAGCAGTACTTC.

V usage is TRBV7-9 and J usage is TRBJ2-5; 11 positions agree with TRBD2. The germline V gene has CDR1 SEHNR and CDR2 FQNEAQ (reference sequence). The CDR3 is 15 amino acids. J gave up 5 bases and V 8 bases, and 10 bases lay outside the gene matches. CDR3 region: CASAWLAGGRETQYF. CDR3 nucleotides: TGTGCCAGCGCTTGGCTAGCGGGAGGTCGTGAGACCCAGTACTTC.

Only a few counts were recorded for this clone. The chain carries TRBV7-2 and TRBJ2-7; D possibly corresponds to TRBD1 (5 bases). The V gene lost 0 bases and the J gene lost 0 bases, with 27 bases spanning the gap. The germline gives CDR1 SGHTA, CDR2 FQGNSA. The CDR3 length is 21 residues. The CDR3: CASSLANVRYLQAPSSYEQYF. In nucleotides, the CDR3 is TGTGCCAGCAGCTTAGCGAATGTTCGCTATTTACAGGCCCCCTCCTCCTACGAGCAGTACTTC.

The genes are TRBV19 and TRBJ2-3; D remains ambiguous. Germline V gives CDR1 LNHDA, CDR2 SQIVND (reference sequence). Deletions cut 3 bases from V and 3 bases from J, with 10 bases between. The CDR3 length is 14 residues. This chain's CDR3 is CASSIGSPTDTQYF. The CDR3 nucleotides are TGTGCCAGTAGTATTGGCTCACCTACAGATACGCAGTATTTT.

The rearrangement uses TRBV28 and TRBJ2-7; D gene uncertain. The germline V gene has CDR1 MDHEN and CDR2 SYDVKM. The V end was cut by 3 bases, the J end by 6 bases, with 9 bases between. This CDR3 is 12 amino acids long. The CDR3 loop is CASSFSKGEQYF. The DNA for the CDR3 is TGTGCCAGCAGTTTTAGCAAAGGCGAGCAGTACTTC.

Turning to this clone: The same CDR3 arises from other DNA sequences in this sample as well. The chain links TRBV20-1 to TRBJ1-2; D ambiguous. From germline, CDR1 is DFQATT and CDR2 SNEGSKA (reference sequence). The CDR3 is 11 amino acids. V was shortened by 3 bases and J by 2 bases, with 4 bases between the two germline ends. Here the CDR3 DNA reads TGCAGTGCTAGGCAGAACTATGGCTACACCTTC. Its protein is CSARQNYGYTF.

This clone was picked up one time. The chain links TRBV29-1 to TRBJ2-3; 9 positions match TRBD1. V lost 5 bases, J lost 5 bases, and 17 bases stayed unmatched. Per germline, CDR1 SQVTM and CDR2 ANQGSEA. The CDR3 has 17 residues. CDR3 amino acids: CSVSPSTTDRGGDTQYF. CDR3 sequence (DNA): TGCAGCGTTTCCCCCTCGACGACGGACAGGGGAGGAGATACGCAGTATTTT.